This section outlines one TCR beta chain sequence together with its context. Its antigen remains unidentified. Adults with ileal or ileocolonic Crohn's disease and an indication for resection were eligible. The data originate from a study of T cell repertoires in ileal Crohn's disease. As for the study in general: Over 30% were active smokers at surgery; median disease duration was roughly 8 years. Study observations and caveats: Compared with non-smokers, active smokers at surgery showed more clonal expansions.

V lost 4 bases and J lost 2; bases outside the gene matches: 4. Looked up from germline, CDR1 is MNHEY and CDR2 is SVGAGI. This CDR3 region has 14 residues. Generated by immunoSEQ multiplex PCR, the TCRdb table keeps only in-frame clones and is missing some. The sample holds roughly 6,800 clones; 79% are singletons and the top ten take less than 3%. This receptor was identified in an adult with Crohn's disease. J is TRBJ1-2 and V is TRBV6-5; 7 bases agree with TRBD1. Sequences were obtained from ileal tissue. The CDR3 loop is CASSSLQGNYGYTF. In nucleotides, the CDR3 is TGTGCCAGCAGTTCATTACAGGGGAACTATGGCTACACCTTC.